This entry lists 14 T cell receptor beta chains sequenced from one sample in a study of blood T cells in healthy people across ages. A J-beta primer mix and a sample-barcoded 5' primer were used in a second PCR of about 7 to 12 cycles. TCRdb processed the 5' RACE reads anew with MiXCR; each CDR3 protein has one entry. The data contain more than 800,000 distinct CDR3 sequences, 40% to 45% of them seen just once; the ten biggest clones take up about 20%. Sequenced: blood. These receptors were obtained from a woman aged 60-75 years in good health.

The chain carries TRBV10-3 and TRBJ2-7, with a possible D match to TRBD2 (5 bases). The CDR3 is 15 residues long. V lost 4 bases and J 2 bases, leaving 15 bases between the germline ends. The germline CDR1 and CDR2 sequences are ENHRY and SYGVKD. CDR3 sequence reads: CAISGSTDLPYEQYF. In DNA form, the CDR3 reads TGTGCCATCAGTGGGTCGACGGACTTACCCTACGAGCAGTACTTC.

This clonotype appeared a few times. The J gene is TRBJ2-1, the V gene TRBV20-1; the D is unclear. Between the trimmed V and J ends, which lost 0 bases and 5 bases, there was a span of 11 bases. The germline gives CDR1 DFQATT, CDR2 SNEGSKA (reference sequence). The CDR3 length is 14 residues. The DNA of the CDR3 is TGCAGTGCTAGAGATTTTAGGATTAACAATGAGCAGTTCTTC. This encodes CSARDFRINNEQFF.

The V gene is TRBV24-1, the J gene TRBJ2-3, with TRBD2 matching over 13 bases. Losses at the gene ends were 3 bases for V and 4 bases for J; bases not matched to a gene: 9. Germline lookup yields CDR1 KGHDR and CDR2 SFDVKD. The CDR3 runs 18 residues. The CDR3 spells CATSDPGTSGKWADTQYF. The CDR3 nucleotides read TGTGCCACCAGTGATCCCGGGACTAGCGGGAAATGGGCAGATACGCAGTATTTT.

This chain links TRBV3-1 with TRBJ1-5; a possible D gene is TRBD1 (5 bases). The CDR3 length is 14 residues. CDR1 and CDR2 from the germline V gene are LGHDT and YNNKEL (reference sequence). V dropped 4 bases and J dropped 5 bases, with 12 bases sitting between them. The DNA for the CDR3 is TGTGCCAGCAGCCCCGACAGTCTACATCAGCCCCAGCATTTT. Amino acids: CASSPDSLHQPQHF.

The gene calls are TRBV2 and TRBJ2-1; possible D gene TRBD2, 6 bases. This CDR3 spans 17 amino acids. Germline values: CDR1 SNHLY, CDR2 FYNNEI. V lost 5 bases and J 0 bases, leaving 17 bases between the germline ends. The CDR3 region is CASSSTKRAGSYNEQFF. CDR3 nucleotide sequence: TGTGCCAGCAGTTCGACCAAGCGGGCTGGCTCCTACAATGAGCAGTTCTTC.

The rearrangement uses TRBV6-6 and TRBJ2-1; D unresolved. Germline V lookup: CDR1 MNHNY, CDR2 SVGAGI (reference sequence). The CDR3 has 14 amino acids. The V gene lost 4 bases and the J gene lost 0 bases, with 7 bases spanning the gap. The CDR3 spells CASSSVGSYNEQFF. In DNA, the CDR3 is TGTGCCAGCAGTTCAGTAGGCTCCTACAATGAGCAGTTCTTC.

The rearrangement uses TRBV7-8 and TRBJ2-5; D is perhaps TRBD1 (7 bases). Germline V CDR1 and CDR2: SGHVS, FQNEAQ. This CDR3 is built from 14 residues. V lost 4 bases and J 4 bases, leaving 13 bases between the germline ends. The CDR3 DNA follows: TGTGCCAGCAGCTGGCGGGACAGCCGAGAGACCCAGTACTTC. Its translation is CASSWRDSRETQYF. Supplemented by reference TRBV7-8 and TRBJ2-5, the full variable domain reads GAGVSQSPRYKVAKRGQDVALRCDPISGHVSLFWYQQALGQGPEFLTYFQNEAQLDKSGLPSDRFFAERPEGSVSTLKIQRTQQEDSAVYLCASSWRDSRETQYFGPGTRLLVL.

This clonotype has only a few counts. The rearrangement uses TRBV29-1 and TRBJ2-3; 8 bases are shared with TRBD2. This CDR3 region has 16 residues. J was trimmed by 2 bases and V by 0 bases; bases with no gene match: 7. Per germline, CDR1 SQVTM and CDR2 ANQGSEA. The CDR3 region is CSVEDLELADTDTQYF. Written as DNA, the CDR3 is TGCAGCGTTGAAGATCTTGAACTAGCGGACACAGATACGCAGTATTTT.

This clonotype occurred a few times. The V and J genes are TRBV18 and TRBJ1-4; the D gene is possibly TRBD1 (6 bases). Looked up from germline, CDR1 is KGHSH and CDR2 is LQKENI. Trimming pared 2 bases from V and 8 bases from J, leaving 15 bases between. CDR3 length: 15 residues. The CDR3 DNA sequence: TGTGCCAGCTCACCAGACAGGAAGCGCAGCGAAAAACTGTTTTTT. Its protein product is CASSPDRKRSEKLFF.

The chain is built from TRBV5-1 and TRBJ2-5; D gene unclear. The J call may be mistaken, given a closer DNA end match to TRBJ2-7. Germline assignment: CDR1 SGHRS and CDR2 YFSETQ. The CDR3 is made up of 14 amino acids. CDR3 in DNA: TGCGCCAGCAGCTTGGAAGGATACTTGTACGAGCAGTACTTC. Amino acids: CASSLEGYLYEQYF.

The chain carries TRBV20-1 and TRBJ2-5, with a possible D match to TRBD1 (7 bases). TRBJ2-7 explains the end of the DNA better; the J call may be wrong. Germline assignment: CDR1 DFQATT and CDR2 SNEGSKA (reference sequence). The CDR3 has 11 residues. The CDR3 nucleotides are TGCAGTGCTACAGGGGGAGGCGAGCAGTACTTC. Its protein is CSATGGGEQYF.

This clonotype was counted between two and nine times. This chain uses TRBV20-1 with TRBJ2-7; no firm D call. Trimming stripped 6 bases from V and 3 bases from J, with 12 bases between. Germline CDR1 is DFQATT and CDR2 is SNEGSKA (reference sequence). CDR3 size: 12 residues. The CDR3, as DNA: TGCAGTGCAAAGGGTTACAACTACGAGCAGTACTTC. Its protein is CSAKGYNYEQYF.

In nucleotides, the CDR3 is TGTGCCAGCAGCTACCTAGCGGGAGGACTAACAGATACGCAGTATTTT. Translation gives CASSYLAGGLTDTQYF. The rearrangement joins TRBV7-8 to TRBJ2-3; 11 bases are shared with TRBD2. The ends lost 4 bases at V and 3 bases at J; junction bases unmatched: 6. CDR3 length: 16 residues. CDR1 SGHVS and CDR2 FQNEAQ come from the germline V gene.

The genes are TRBV10-1 and TRBJ2-7; 8 bases are shared with TRBD2. J lost 7 bases, V lost 4 bases, and 24 bases had no gene match. CDR3 length: 19 residues. Germline CDR1 is WNHNN and CDR2 is SYGVQD (reference sequence). This chain's CDR3 is CASSAGWAGGSSEHNEQYF. In DNA, the CDR3 is TGCGCCAGCAGTGCAGGATGGGCGGGAGGTTCTTCAGAGCACAATGAGCAGTACTTC.